The 14 T cell receptor beta chains listed next were all sequenced from one sample in a study of T cell repertoires in cytomegalovirus infection (dated by TCRdb to about 2019). The treatment or condition label of this sample denotes: in vitro stimulation with specific CMV peptide epitopes to enrich CMV-specific T cells. No antigen is known for these receptors. The listed sequencing device is Illumina HiSeq 1500. Clones were called with MiXCR by TCRdb after fastp trimmed the public reads at Q25, and only in-frame beta chains were retained. Each record represents a unique CDR3 protein, reported with the most common genes and DNA among its rows. The table for this sample lists fewer than 350,000 distinct CDR3 sequences; approximately 32% of them were counted only once. The ten largest clones take up approximately 20% of the sample. Sequences were derived from cultured PBMCs, sampled from culture after CMV antigen stimulation. These receptor sequences come from a human donor in good health (CMV status not recorded). Some clones in this sample may be carry-over from other donors' samples.

The J gene is TRBJ2-6, the V gene TRBV20-1; D perhaps matches TRBD2 (6 bases). Germline-derived CDR1 and CDR2 are DFQATT and SNEGSKA (reference sequence). With 2 bases removed from V and 1 base from J, the gap between germline ends came to 12 bases. CDR3 length equals 16 residues. DNA for the CDR3: TGCAGTGCTAGACCGCAAAGCGGGTCTGGGGCCAACGTCCTGACTTTC. This gives the protein CSARPQSGSGANVLTF.

This clonotype was counted ten times or more. The chain recombines TRBV28 with TRBJ2-3, with D perhaps TRBD1 or TRBD2 (7 bases each). The germline gives CDR1 MDHEN, CDR2 SYDVKM. With 3 bases removed from V and 6 bases from J, the gap between germline ends came to 13 bases. The CDR3 is made up of 14 amino acids. DNA of the CDR3: TGTGCCAGCAGTTTTCGCAGGGGGGGGGATACGCAGTATTTT. Translation: CASSFRRGGDTQYF. Together with reference TRBV28 and TRBJ2-3, the CDR3 gives the full variable domain: DVKVTQSSRYLVKRTGEKVFLECVQDMDHENMFWYRQDPGLGLRLIYFSYDVKMKEKGDIPEGYSVSREKKERFSLILESASTNQTSMYLCASSFRRGGDTQYFGPGTRLTVL.

Only a few counts were recorded for this clonotype. The J gene is TRBJ2-7, the V gene TRBV28; 13 positions agree with TRBD2. V dropped 0 bases and J dropped 1; count of bases not matched to a gene: 3. This CDR3 has 17 residues. Germline CDR1 reads MDHEN; CDR2 reads SYDVKM. The CDR3 is CASSLWRGLAGSYEQYF. In DNA form, the CDR3 reads TGTGCCAGCAGTTTATGGAGGGGACTAGCGGGATCCTACGAGCAGTACTTC. The whole variable domain, filled in from reference TRBV28 and TRBJ2-7, reads DVKVTQSSRYLVKRTGEKVFLECVQDMDHENMFWYRQDPGLGLRLIYFSYDVKMKEKGDIPEGYSVSREKKERFSLILESASTNQTSMYLCASSLWRGLAGSYEQYFGPGTRLTVT.

The gene calls are TRBV5-4 and TRBJ1-2, with unresolved D. The CDR3 is made up of 14 amino acids. The germline V gene encodes CDR1 SGHNT and CDR2 YYREEE (reference sequence). V shed 4 bases and J shed 2 bases, with 12 bases lying between them. The CDR3 loop reads CASSPIAGNYGYTF. The CDR3 region has the DNA TGTGCCAGCAGCCCCATAGCGGGGAACTATGGCTACACCTTC.

This chain connects TRBV7-3 to TRBJ2-7; D gene ambiguous. Germline values: CDR1 SGHTA, CDR2 FQGTGA. V was pared by 2 bases and J by 1 base, with 9 bases between. The CDR3 runs 14 residues. In DNA form, the CDR3 reads TGTGCCAGCAGCTTACAGCCCTCTTCCTACGAGCAGTACTTC. It specifies CASSLQPSSYEQYF.

This clonotype appeared a few times. Being one base from a much bigger clone, this may be a read error. This chain links TRBV7-2 with TRBJ1-6; D is undetermined. Germline CDR1 reads SGHTA; CDR2 reads FQGNSA. This CDR3 comprises 13 residues. V was shortened by 5 bases and J by 9 bases, with 11 bases between the two germline ends. CDR3 nucleotides: TGTACCAGCAGCCCACCAAAGGGTTCACCCCTCCACTTT. Translating it yields CTSSPPKGSPLHF.

This chain joins TRBV12-3 or TRBV12-4 and TRBJ2-3; D is possibly TRBD1 or TRBD2 (5 bases each). The V end was cut by 7 bases, the J end by 5 bases, with 10 bases between. The CDR3 runs 12 residues. The chain's CDR3 is CASKRDVDTQYF. The CDR3, as DNA: TGTGCCAGCAAACGGGACGTAGATACGCAGTATTTT.

The V call is TRBV12-3 or TRBV12-4, the J call TRBJ1-1, with 8 bases aligning to TRBD1. The V segment lost 0 bases and the J segment 3 bases; nucleotides outside the gene matches: 15. The CDR3 sequence is 19 residues long. CDR3 loop: CASSLALRGTGSAYTEAFF. CDR3 DNA: TGTGCCAGCAGTTTAGCGCTAAGAGGGACAGGTTCCGCTTACACTGAAGCTTTCTTT.

This clonotype was picked up many times. The gene calls are TRBV7-2 and TRBJ1-5, with D hard to call. Deletions cut 1 base from V and 6 bases from J, with 7 bases between. CDR3 length: 13 amino acids. Germline V gene sequence: CDR1 SGHTA, CDR2 FQGNSA. As DNA, the CDR3 is TGTGCCAGCAGCTTAGGACGGGGTCAGCCCCAGCATTTT. It specifies CASSLGRGQPQHF.

The rearrangement joins TRBV6-1 to TRBJ1-1; D remains unclear. The ends were cut back, 5 bases at V and 2 bases at J, with 15 bases in the middle. The CDR3 runs to 15 residues. Germline CDR1 reads MNHNS; CDR2 reads SASEGT. The CDR3 reads CASSSTQRVNTEAFF. CDR3 nucleotides: TGTGCCAGCAGTTCAACTCAAAGGGTAAACACTGAAGCTTTCTTT.

The chain's CDR3 is CASRLTGRNEQYF. DNA for the CDR3: TGTGCCAGCAGATTGACAGGGAGGAATGAGCAGTACTTC. The chain couples TRBV6-1 to TRBJ2-7, with D possibly TRBD1 on 7 matching bases. Trimming took off 6 bases at V and 7 bases at J, with 16 bases between the two ends. This CDR3 spans 13 amino acids. Germline V gene sequence: CDR1 MNHNS, CDR2 SASEGT.

For this clonotype: With a much larger clone just one base away, this may be a read error. The rearrangement uses TRBV6-1 and TRBJ1-2, with D possibly being TRBD1 (6 bases). V was clipped by 11 bases and J by 4 bases, with 17 bases between them. CDR3 length equals 13 residues. CDR1 and CDR2 from the germline V gene are MNHNS and SASEGT. DNA of the CDR3: TGTGCCGGCATTCTGGACAGCCTCTATGGCTACACCTTC. Protein sequence: CAGILDSLYGYTF.

The rearrangement joins TRBV4-2 to TRBJ1-1, with D unclear. Trimming pared 2 bases from V and 2 bases from J, leaving 12 bases between. This CDR3 contains 15 residues. Germline CDR1 and CDR2: LGHNA and YNFKEQ. CDR3 nucleotides: TGTGCCAGCAGCCAACCACAGCTAAGTAACACTGAAGCTTTCTTT. The encoded protein is CASSQPQLSNTEAFF.

The sample holds a few counts of this clonotype. This chain joins TRBV20-1 and TRBJ1-2, with TRBD1 matching over 10 bases. V dropped 5 bases and J dropped 5; count of bases not matched to a gene: 17. CDR3 size: 17 residues. CDR1 DFQATT and CDR2 SNEGSKA come from the germline V gene (reference sequence). The CDR3 nucleotides read TGCAGTGCTGGGGTGCTGACAGGGGGCTCGCCTTGGTATGGCTACACCTTC. Its translation: CSAGVLTGGSPWYGYTF.